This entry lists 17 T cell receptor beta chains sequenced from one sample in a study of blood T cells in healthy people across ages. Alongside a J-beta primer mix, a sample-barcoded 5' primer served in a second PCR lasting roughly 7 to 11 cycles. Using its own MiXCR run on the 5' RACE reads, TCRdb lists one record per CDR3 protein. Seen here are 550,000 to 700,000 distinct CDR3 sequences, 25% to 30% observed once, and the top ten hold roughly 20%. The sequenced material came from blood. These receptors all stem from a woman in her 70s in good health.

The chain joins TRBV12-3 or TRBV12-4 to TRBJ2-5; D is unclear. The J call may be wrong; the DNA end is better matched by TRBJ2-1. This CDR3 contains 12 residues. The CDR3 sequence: CASSPDPRQQFF. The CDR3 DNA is TGTGCCAGCAGCCCGGACCCGAGGCAGCAGTTCTTC.

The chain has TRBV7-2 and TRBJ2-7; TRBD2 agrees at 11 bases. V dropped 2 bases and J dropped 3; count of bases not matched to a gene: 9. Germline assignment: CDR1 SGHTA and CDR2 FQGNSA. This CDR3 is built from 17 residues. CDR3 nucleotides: TGTGCCAGCAGCTTATTCGCGTCTAGCGGGGGGAGCTACGAGCAGTACTTC. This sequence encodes CASSLFASSGGSYEQYF. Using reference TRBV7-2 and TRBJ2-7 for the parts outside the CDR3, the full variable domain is GAGVSQSPSNKVTEKGKDVELRCDPISGHTALYWYRQSLGQGLEFLIYFQGNSAPDKSGLPSDRFSAERTGGSVSTLTIQRTQQEDSAVYLCASSLFASSGGSYEQYFGPGTRLTVT.

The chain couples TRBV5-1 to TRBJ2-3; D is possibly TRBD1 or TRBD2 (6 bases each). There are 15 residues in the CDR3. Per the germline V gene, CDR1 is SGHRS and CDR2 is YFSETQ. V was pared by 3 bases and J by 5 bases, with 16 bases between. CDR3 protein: CASSSSWGDKDTQYF. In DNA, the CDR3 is TGCGCCAGCAGCTCCTCTTGGGGGGACAAAGATACGCAGTATTTT. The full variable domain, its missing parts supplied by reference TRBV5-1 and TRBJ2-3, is KAGVTQTPRYLIKTRGQQVTLSCSPISGHRSVSWYQQTPGQGLQFLFEYFSETQRNKGNFPGRFSGRQFSNSRSEMNVSTLELGDSALYLCASSSSWGDKDTQYFGPGTRLTVL.

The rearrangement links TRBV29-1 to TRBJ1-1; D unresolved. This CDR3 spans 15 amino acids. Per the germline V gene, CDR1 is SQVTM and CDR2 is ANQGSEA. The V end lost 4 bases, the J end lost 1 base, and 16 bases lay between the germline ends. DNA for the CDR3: TGCAGCGTTGCTAAAGTAGGGCGGTCGAACACTGAAGCTTTCTTT. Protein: CSVAKVGRSNTEAFF.

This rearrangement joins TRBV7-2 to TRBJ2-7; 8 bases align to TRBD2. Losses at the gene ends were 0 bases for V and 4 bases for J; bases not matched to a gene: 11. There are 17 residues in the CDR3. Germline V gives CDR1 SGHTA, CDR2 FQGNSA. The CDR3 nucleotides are TGTGCCAGCAGCTTAGCGGGCGGGAGCGGGGGCAGATACGAGCAGTACTTC. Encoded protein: CASSLAGGSGGRYEQYF.

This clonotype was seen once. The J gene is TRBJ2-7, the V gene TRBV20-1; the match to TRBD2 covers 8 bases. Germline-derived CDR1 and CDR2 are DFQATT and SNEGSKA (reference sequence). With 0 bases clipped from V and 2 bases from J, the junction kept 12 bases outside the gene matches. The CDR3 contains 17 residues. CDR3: CSARDPEKRELTYEQYV. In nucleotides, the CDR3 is TGCAGTGCTAGAGATCCCGAAAAGCGGGAGCTTACCTACGAGCAGTACGTC.

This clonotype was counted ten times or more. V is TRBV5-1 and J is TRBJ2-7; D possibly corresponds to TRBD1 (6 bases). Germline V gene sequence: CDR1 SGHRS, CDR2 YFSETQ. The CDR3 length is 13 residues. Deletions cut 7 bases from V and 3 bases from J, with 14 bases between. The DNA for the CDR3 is TGCGCCAGCCGTCCTGGCAGGGGCTACGAGCAGTACTTC. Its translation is CASRPGRGYEQYF.

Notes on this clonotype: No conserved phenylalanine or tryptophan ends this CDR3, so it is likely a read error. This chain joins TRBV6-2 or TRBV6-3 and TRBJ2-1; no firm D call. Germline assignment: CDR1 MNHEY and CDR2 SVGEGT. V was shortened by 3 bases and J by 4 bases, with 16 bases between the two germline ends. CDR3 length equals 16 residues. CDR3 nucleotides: TGTGCCAGCAGTTATAGTTACCAGGACCTATACAATGAGCAGTTCCTC. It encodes CASSYSYQDLYNEQFL.

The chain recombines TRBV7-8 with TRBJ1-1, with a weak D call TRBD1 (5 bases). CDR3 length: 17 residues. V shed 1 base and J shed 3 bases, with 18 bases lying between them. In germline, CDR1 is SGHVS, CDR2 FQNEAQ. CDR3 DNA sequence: TGTGCCAGCAGCTTAGTATCCCCTGGGTCAGGGTACACTGAAGCTTTCTTT. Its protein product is CASSLVSPGSGYTEAFF.

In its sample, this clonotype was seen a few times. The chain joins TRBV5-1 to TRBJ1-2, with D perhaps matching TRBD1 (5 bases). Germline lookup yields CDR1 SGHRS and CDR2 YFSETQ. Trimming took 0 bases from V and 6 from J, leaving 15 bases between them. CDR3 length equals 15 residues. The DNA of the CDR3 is TGCGCCAGCAGCTTGGACGTCCAGGGTACAGATGGCTACACCTTC. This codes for CASSLDVQGTDGYTF.

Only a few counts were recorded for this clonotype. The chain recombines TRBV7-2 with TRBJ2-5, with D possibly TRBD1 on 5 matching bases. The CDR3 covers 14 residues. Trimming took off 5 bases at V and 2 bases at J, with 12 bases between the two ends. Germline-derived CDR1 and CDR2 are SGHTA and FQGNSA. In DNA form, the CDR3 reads TGTGCCAGCAGCCCGGTCAAGGGGCAAGAGACCCAGTACTTC. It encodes CASSPVKGQETQYF.

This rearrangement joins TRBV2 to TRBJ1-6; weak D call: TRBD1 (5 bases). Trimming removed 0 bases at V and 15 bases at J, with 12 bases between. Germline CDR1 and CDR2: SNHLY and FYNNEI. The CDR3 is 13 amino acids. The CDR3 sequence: CASSEAPGASLHF. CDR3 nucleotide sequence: TGTGCCAGCAGTGAAGCCCCCGGGGCAAGCCTCCACTTT.

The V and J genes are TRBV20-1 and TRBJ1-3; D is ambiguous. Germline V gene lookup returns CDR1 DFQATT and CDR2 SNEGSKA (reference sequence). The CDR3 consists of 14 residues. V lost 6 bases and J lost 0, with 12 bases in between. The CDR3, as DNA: TGCAGTGCAGCCTCTCGATTCTCTGGAAACACCATATATTTT. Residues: CSAASRFSGNTIYF.

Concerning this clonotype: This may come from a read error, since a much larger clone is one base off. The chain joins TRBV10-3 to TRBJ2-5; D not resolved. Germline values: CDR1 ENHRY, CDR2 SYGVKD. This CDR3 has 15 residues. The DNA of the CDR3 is TGTGACATCAGTGATGGTTTTGGACGGAGAGAGACCCAGTACTTC. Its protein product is CDISDGFGRRETQYF.

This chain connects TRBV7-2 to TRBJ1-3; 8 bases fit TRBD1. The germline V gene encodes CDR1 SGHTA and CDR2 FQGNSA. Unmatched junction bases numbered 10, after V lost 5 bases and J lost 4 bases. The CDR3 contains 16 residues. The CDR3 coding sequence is TGTGCCAGCAGCACCGACAGGGGTCCTTACGGAAACACCATATATTTT. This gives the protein CASSTDRGPYGNTIYF.

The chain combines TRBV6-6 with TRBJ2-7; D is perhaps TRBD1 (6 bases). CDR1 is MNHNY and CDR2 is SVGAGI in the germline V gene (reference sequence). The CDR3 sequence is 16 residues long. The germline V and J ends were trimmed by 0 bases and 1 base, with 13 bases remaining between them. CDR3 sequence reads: CASSYSMQGQSYEQYF. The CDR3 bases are TGTGCCAGCAGTTACTCGATGCAGGGGCAATCCTACGAGCAGTACTTC.

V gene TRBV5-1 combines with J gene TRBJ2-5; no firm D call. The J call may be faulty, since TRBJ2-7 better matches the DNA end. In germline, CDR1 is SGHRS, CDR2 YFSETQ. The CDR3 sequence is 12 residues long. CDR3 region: CASSTSGDEQYF. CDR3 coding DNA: TGCGCCAGCAGCACGTCTGGGGACGAGCAGTACTTC.